Below, 17 T cell receptor beta chains from the same sample are listed, as sequenced in a study of T cells in Graves' hyperthyroidism and ophthalmopathy. What was amplified from RNA transcripts were TCR beta CDR3 regions. HTBI primers were used for first-round RT-PCR of the TCR CDR3. TCRdb re-derived calls from the multiplex PCR reads in MiXCR, one entry per CDR3 protein. The table shows a few hundred thousand distinct CDR3 sequences, with approximately 13% occurring only once. The specimen sequenced was blood. These receptors all come from a woman aged 25 to 39 with Graves' hyperthyroidism that later progressed to Graves' ophthalmopathy.

Concerning this clonotype: At one of its ends the junction is not consistent with the germline gene, which may arise from a read error. CDR3 sequence (DNA): TGTGCCACCAGTGATTTCGCGGCCCACGGTGCGGGGACCGGGGAGCTGTTTTTT. Translated, it gives CATSDFAAHGAGTGELFF. The V gene is TRBV12-3 or TRBV12-4, the J gene TRBJ2-2; D is perhaps TRBD2 (6 bases). The CDR3 runs 18 residues.

The table lists this clonotype with many counts. The chain has TRBV7-3 and TRBJ2-3; D possibly corresponds to TRBD2 (6 bases). V was clipped by 5 bases and J by 6 bases, with 12 bases between them. The CDR3 length is 13 residues. CDR1 and CDR2 (germline): SGHTA, FQGTGA. CDR3 residues: CASSPFGGDTQYF. The CDR3 DNA follows: TGTGCCAGCAGCCCTTTTGGGGGGGATACGCAGTATTTT. Drawing the rest from reference TRBV7-3 and TRBJ2-3, the complete variable domain is GAGVSQTPSNKVTEKGKYVELRCDPISGHTALYWYRQSLGQGPEFLIYFQGTGAADDSGLPNDRFFAVRPEGSVSTLKIQRTERGDSAVYLCASSPFGGDTQYFGPGTRLTVL.

This clonotype has a count of ten or more. The genes are TRBV3-1 and TRBJ2-7; D is ambiguous. The CDR3 covers 11 residues. CDR1 LGHDT and CDR2 YNNKEL come from the germline V gene (reference sequence). Trimming removed 5 bases from V and 3 bases from J, with 5 bases in between. The CDR3 is CASSYNYEQYF. Written as DNA, the CDR3 is TGTGCCAGCAGCTACAACTACGAGCAGTACTTC.

This clonotype has at least ten counts. The chain carries TRBV28 and TRBJ1-2, with D unclear. V was trimmed by 6 bases and J by 3 bases, leaving 14 bases between them. The CDR3 has 14 residues. Germline CDR1 is MDHEN and CDR2 is SYDVKM. CDR3 sequence (DNA): TGTGCCAGCAGCCGCTCGGGCAGCGACTATGGCTACACCTTC. This gives the protein CASSRSGSDYGYTF.

The sample holds a few counts of this clonotype. For the CDR3, the DNA is TGTGCCAGCAGTGTAGCGCCCCGCACAGATACGCAGTATTTT. Translation: CASSVAPRTDTQYF. The rearrangement joins TRBV6-1 to TRBJ2-3; a weak D match, TRBD2 (5 bases). The CDR3 contains 14 residues. The germline gives CDR1 MNHNS, CDR2 SASEGT. V lost 4 bases to trimming and J lost 1 base, with 9 bases between them.

This clonotype was detected many times. The chain carries TRBV15 and TRBJ2-7, with unresolved D. The CDR3 covers 12 residues. V lost 8 bases and J lost 5, with 13 bases in between. Germline CDR1 is LNHNV and CDR2 is YYDKDF (reference sequence). CDR3 region: CATARDLNEQYF. The DNA of the CDR3 is TGTGCCACCGCTAGGGATCTGAACGAGCAGTACTTC.

This clonotype occurred a few times. The genes are TRBV20-1 and TRBJ1-5, with D possibly TRBD1 on 6 matching bases. Per the germline V gene, CDR1 is DFQATT and CDR2 is SNEGSKA (reference sequence). This CDR3 comprises 17 residues. V dropped 0 bases and J dropped 0 bases, with 15 bases sitting between them. In DNA, the CDR3 is TGCAGTGCTAGAGATAAAGGGACACCGATTAGCAATCAGCCCCAGCATTTT. Amino acid sequence: CSARDKGTPISNQPQHF.

The table lists this clonotype with many counts. The chain uses TRBV28 and TRBJ2-3; 7 nucleotides align to TRBD1. This CDR3 spans 18 amino acids. V dropped 3 bases and J dropped 0; count of bases not matched to a gene: 12. CDR1 is MDHEN, CDR2 SYDVKM, per germline. The CDR3 DNA sequence: TGTGCCAGCAGTTTCTACCAACAGGGGACCTCAAGCACAGATACGCAGTATTTT. Amino acid sequence: CASSFYQQGTSSTDTQYF.

To note about this clonotype: A single base separates this from a much larger clone, so it may be a read error. The chain uses TRBV18 and TRBJ1-2, with TRBD1 matching 8 bases. Germline V lookup: CDR1 KGHSH, CDR2 LQKENI. The V and J ends lost 3 bases and 8 bases, in that order; junction bases with no gene match: 5. The CDR3 spans 13 residues. The CDR3 protein is CASSPTGGEGYTF. The DNA of the CDR3 is TGTGCCAGCTCACCTACAGGGGGAGAAGGCTACACCTTC.

V gene TRBV5-4 combines with J gene TRBJ2-4, with TRBD1 as a possible D gene (5 bases). Trimming took off 0 bases at V and 1 base at J, with 8 bases between the two ends. The CDR3 contains 15 residues. Germline V lookup: CDR1 SGHNT, CDR2 YYREEE (reference sequence). The CDR3 DNA sequence: TGTGCCAGCAGCTTGGCTGGACACGCCAAAAACATTCAGTACTTC. Translation: CASSLAGHAKNIQYF.

This clonotype was observed a few times. The V call is TRBV29-1, the J call TRBJ1-3, with TRBD1 identical over 9 bases. The CDR3 has 14 amino acids. The germline V gene encodes CDR1 SQVTM and CDR2 ANQGSEA. Unmatched junction bases numbered 4, after V lost 3 bases and J lost 4 bases. This CDR3 reads CSVDPGTGGNTIYF. The CDR3 DNA is TGCAGCGTTGACCCCGGGACAGGGGGAAACACCATATATTTT.

This clonotype was observed at least ten times. This chain uses TRBV3-1 with TRBJ1-2; D not resolved. V was shortened by 1 base and J by 0 bases, with 3 bases between the two germline ends. Germline V lookup: CDR1 LGHDT, CDR2 YNNKEL (reference sequence). This CDR3 is built from 13 residues. CDR3 DNA: TGTGCCAGCAGCCAAGGTCCTAACTATGGCTACACCTTC. This codes for CASSQGPNYGYTF.

In this sample, this clonotype turned up a few times. CDR3 region: CVSSTSSGNEQYF. The CDR3 nucleotides are TGTGTCAGCTCCACATCTAGCGGGAACGAGCAGTACTTC. The chain recombines TRBV19 with TRBJ2-7; 9 nucleotides agree with TRBD2. The CDR3 loop spans 13 amino acids. The germline CDR1 and CDR2 sequences are LNHDA and SQIVND (reference sequence).

V usage is TRBV11-2 and J usage is TRBJ2-3; 8 bases match TRBD2. This CDR3 has 14 residues. V was pared by 1 base and J by 8 bases, with 5 bases of the junction left unmatched. The germline V gene encodes CDR1 SGHAT and CDR2 FQNNGV. For the CDR3, the DNA is TGTGCCAGCAGCTTAGTTTCGAGCGGGGGTACGCAGTATTTT. It translates to CASSLVSSGGTQYF.

The sample holds many counts of this clonotype. V is TRBV6-1 and J is TRBJ2-4; TRBD2 agrees at 7 bases. J gave up 9 bases and V 0 bases, and 11 bases lay outside the gene matches. This CDR3 has 16 residues. The V gene's germline CDR1 is MNHNS and CDR2 SASEGT. DNA of the CDR3: TGTGCCAGCAGTGAAGCGGGGGGGAGAGGGTTTACCATTCAGTACTTC. It specifies CASSEAGGRGFTIQYF.

The DNA for the CDR3 is TGTGCCAGCAGTGTTTATGGGGCAGGGTGGTCACCCCTCCACTTT. It yields the protein CASSVYGAGWSPLHF. V gene TRBV2 combines with J gene TRBJ1-6, with D perhaps TRBD1 (5 bases). CDR1 is SNHLY and CDR2 is FYNNEI in the germline V gene. The V end was cut by 4 bases, the J end by 10 bases, with 17 bases between. This CDR3 contains 15 residues.

The genes are TRBV6-2 or TRBV6-3 and TRBJ2-7, with 8 bases that match TRBD2. CDR3 size: 15 residues. V gave up 6 bases and J gave up 3 bases; unmatched junction bases: 10. In germline, CDR1 is MNHEY, CDR2 SVGEGT. In nucleotides, the CDR3 is TGTGCCAGCAGCCCCACCGGGGGGGGGATCTACGAGCAGTACTTC. Its protein product is CASSPTGGGIYEQYF.